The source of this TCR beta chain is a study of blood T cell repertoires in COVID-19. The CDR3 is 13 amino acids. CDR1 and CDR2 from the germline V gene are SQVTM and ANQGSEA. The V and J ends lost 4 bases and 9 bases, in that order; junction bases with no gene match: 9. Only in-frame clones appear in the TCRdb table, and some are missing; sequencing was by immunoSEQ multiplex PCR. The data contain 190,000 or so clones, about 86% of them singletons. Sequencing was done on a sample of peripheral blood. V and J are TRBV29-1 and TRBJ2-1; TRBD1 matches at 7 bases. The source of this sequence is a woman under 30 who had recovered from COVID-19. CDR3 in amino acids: CSVGTGDSGEQFF. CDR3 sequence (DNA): TGCAGCGTTGGAACAGGGGATAGTGGTGAGCAGTTCTTC.